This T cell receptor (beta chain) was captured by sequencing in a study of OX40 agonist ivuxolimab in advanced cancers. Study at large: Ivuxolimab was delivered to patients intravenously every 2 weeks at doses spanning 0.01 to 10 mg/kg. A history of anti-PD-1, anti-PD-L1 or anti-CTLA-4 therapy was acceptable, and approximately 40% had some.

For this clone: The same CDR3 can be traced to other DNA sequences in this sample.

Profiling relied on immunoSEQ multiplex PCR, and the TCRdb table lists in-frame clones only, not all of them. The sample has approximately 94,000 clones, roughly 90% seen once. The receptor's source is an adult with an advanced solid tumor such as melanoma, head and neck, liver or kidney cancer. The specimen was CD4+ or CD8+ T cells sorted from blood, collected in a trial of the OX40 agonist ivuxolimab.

CDR3 in DNA: TGTGCCAGCAGTTTAACAGGGGGGTATGGCTACACCTTC. This sequence encodes CASSLTGGYGYTF. This sequence joins TRBV27 and TRBJ1-2; 8 nucleotides match TRBD1. The V gene end was trimmed by 2 bases and the J gene end by 5 bases; junction bases not matched to a gene: 1. Germline V gene lookup returns CDR1 MNHEY and CDR2 SMNVEV (reference sequence). The CDR3 runs 13 residues.